This T cell receptor beta chain came from a study of long-term antiretroviral therapy in people with HIV. Study overall: The earliest samples came from an era when ART typically awaited falling CD4 counts. The study's findings and limits: Post-treatment diversity went higher with ART but stayed below transplant donor controls. The range of CDR3 lengths in HIV repertoires proved narrower than that found in controls.

On this clone: Its antigen is still unknown.

Looked up from germline, CDR1 is LGHNA and CDR2 is YNFKEQ. V was pared by 0 bases and J by 7 bases, with 18 bases between. The CDR3 consists of 17 residues. The assay used was immunoSEQ (version v3.0), run at survey level. The table came from immunoSEQ multiplex PCR; TCRdb's copy has only in-frame clones and leaves some out. The sample lists some 11,000 clones, 75% to 85% occurring once. The source is a man aged 35 to 55 with HIV. The sample consisted of unsorted PBMCs, taken 3.4 years after starting antiretroviral therapy. This chain joins TRBV4-2 and TRBJ2-2; tentative D call: TRBD2 (6 bases). This CDR3 reads CASSQDITGRRDGELFF. In DNA form, the CDR3 reads TGTGCCAGCAGCCAAGACATCACGGGACGGCGGGACGGGGAGCTGTTTTTT.